Given below is one TCR beta chain in context. Its antigen is unidentified. Primers for the PCR totalled 60 Vbeta and 13 Jbeta. Assay used: immunoSEQ multiplex PCR; TCRdb lists only in-frame clones, some missing. The data contain roughly 190,000 clones, around 83% of them singletons. J lost 2 bases, V lost 5 bases, and 8 bases had no gene match. Per the germline V gene, CDR1 is LNHDA and CDR2 is SQIVND (reference sequence). This CDR3 has 17 residues. These data come from a study of cytomegalovirus exposure and HLA in healthy donors. Overall study results and limits: DRB1 had the most TCR associations and HLA-C the fewest, a later analysis found, with rates varying by HLA locus.

V usage is TRBV19 and J usage is TRBJ2-1; 11 bases fit TRBD2. This receptor was taken from a young woman in good health and CMV-seronegative. Sequencing was done on a sample of PBMCs. The DNA of the CDR3 is TGTGCCAGTAGTCTCCAACTAGCGGGAGCAACCTACAATGAGCAGTTCTTC. Residues: CASSLQLAGATYNEQFF.